The 10 T cell receptor beta chains below all came from one sample that was sequenced in a study of blood T cells in healthy people across ages (dated by TCRdb to 2014 to 2015). The library was produced with 5' RACE. The reads were generated on an Illumina HiSeq 2500. A second about 7 to 12 cycle PCR used a sample-barcoded 5' primer and a J-beta primer mix. TCRdb reprocessed the public reads (quality trimming at Q25 with fastp, clone calling with MiXCR) and kept in-frame beta chains. A single entry per CDR3 protein holds the most common genes and DNA from its merged rows. This sample comprises roughly 1,800,000 distinct CDR3 sequences, 40% to 55% of them detected only once. The ten largest clones take up more than 2% of the sample. The sample consisted of blood. These receptors were taken from a woman aged 40 to 55 in good health.

The gene calls are TRBV9 and TRBJ2-3, with 8 nucleotides matching TRBD2. Trimming took 3 bases from V and 13 from J; bases not matched to a gene: 4. Germline assignment: CDR1 SGDLS and CDR2 YYNGEE. CDR3 size: 11 residues. The CDR3 bases are TGTGCCAGCAGCGCCGGGAGGGAGAAGTATTTT. Translated: CASSAGREKYF. Full variable domain (missing parts from reference TRBV9 and TRBJ2-3): DSGVTQTPKHLITATGQRVTLRCSPRSGDLSVYWYQQSLDQGLQFLIQYYNGEERAKGNILERFSAQQFPDLHSELNLSSLELGDSALYFCASSAGREKYFGPGTRLTVL.

This chain joins TRBV5-1 and TRBJ2-3; 7 nucleotides line up with TRBD1. J gave up 8 bases and V 0 bases, and 9 bases lay outside the gene matches. The CDR3 sequence is 15 residues long. CDR1 is SGHRS and CDR2 is YFSETQ in the germline V gene. The CDR3 sequence is CASSLVLQGQGTQYF. The CDR3 DNA is TGCGCCAGCAGCTTGGTATTACAGGGGCAAGGTACGCAGTATTTT.

This rearrangement joins TRBV5-1 to TRBJ2-3, with D maybe TRBD1 (5 bases). CDR1 and CDR2 (germline): SGHRS, YFSETQ. V was trimmed by 6 bases and J by 1 base, leaving 15 bases between them. The CDR3 is made up of 15 amino acids. CDR3 bases: TGCGCCAGCAACATCGGTTTACAGGGCACAGATACGCAGTATTTT. Protein product: CASNIGLQGTDTQYF.

The chain uses TRBV20-1 and TRBJ2-3; D is uncertain. Trimming removed 0 bases at V and 2 bases at J, with 12 bases between. Germline CDR1 is DFQATT and CDR2 is SNEGSKA (reference sequence). The CDR3 extends over 15 amino acids. The CDR3 DNA sequence: TGCAGTGCTAGAGATATCGGCCTTTACACAGATACGCAGTATTTT. Translated: CSARDIGLYTDTQYF.

V is TRBV11-2 and J is TRBJ2-1; D is possibly TRBD1 (5 bases). Trimming shortened V by 5 bases and J by 9 bases, and 17 bases separated the two germline ends. The CDR3 contains 14 residues. Looked up from germline, CDR1 is SGHAT and CDR2 is FQNNGV. DNA of the CDR3: TGTGCCAGCAGCGTAAAAGCCAGGGTTTCTGAGCAGTTCTTC. Residues: CASSVKARVSEQFF.

This clonotype was seen a handful of times. V gene TRBV4-3 combines with J gene TRBJ2-7; D is undetermined. This CDR3 has 17 residues. Trimming left V 1 base short and J 4 bases short, with 20 bases between. Germline CDR1 LGHNA, CDR2 YSLEER. The CDR3 DNA sequence: TGCGCCAGCAGCCAAGCCCCCTCGGGTTCCCAATTTTACGAGCAGTACTTC. Its protein product is CASSQAPSGSQFYEQYF.

This sequence joins TRBV10-2 and TRBJ2-5, with 10 bases identical to TRBD1. V gave up 6 bases and J gave up 3 bases; unmatched junction bases: 7. This CDR3 spans 15 amino acids. The germline CDR1 and CDR2 sequences are WSHSY and SAAADI. DNA of the CDR3: TGCGCCAGCAGGGGTTCCGGGACAGGGGAAGAGACCCAGTACTTC. Translating it yields CASRGSGTGEETQYF.

The chain combines TRBV21-1 with TRBJ2-5; no DNA check was done on the table's D call, TRBD2. TRBV21-1 is listed as a pseudogene. The CDR3 consists of 15 residues. The CDR3 bases are TGTGCCAGCAGCAAAGCGGGGACTAGCGTGGAGACCCAGTACTTC. This gives the protein CASSKAGTSVETQYF.

This clonotype appeared a few times. This sequence joins TRBV6-5 and TRBJ2-3, with TRBD1 matching 10 bases. J was trimmed by 3 bases and V by 3 bases; bases with no gene match: 3. The germline V gene has CDR1 MNHEY and CDR2 SVGAGI. This CDR3 is built from 15 residues. CDR3 sequence reads: CASSYQDRGTDTQYF. CDR3 DNA: TGTGCCAGCAGTTATCAGGACAGGGGGACAGATACGCAGTATTTT.

Of note for this clonotype: Compared with germline, one end of the junction differs, possibly owing to a read error. The V and J genes are TRBV28 and TRBJ1-6; 8 bases line up with TRBD1. CDR1 MDHEN and CDR2 SYDVKM come from the germline V gene. This CDR3 has 15 amino acids. Here the CDR3 reads CASSLLDRDDSPPHF. CDR3 sequence (DNA): TGTGCCAGCAGTTTATTGGACAGGGACGATTCACCCCCCCACTTT.